The entry below describes one T cell receptor (beta chain). The data were obtained in a study of control samples from healthy donors and cancer patients. Libraries were prepared by immunoSEQ multiplex PCR; TCRdb keeps only in-frame clonotypes and omits some of them. Here the sample spans 150,000 to 170,000 clones, about 94% being singletons. Per germline, CDR1 SGHTA and CDR2 FQGNSA. The CDR3 length is 16 residues. V was clipped by 5 bases and J by 4 bases; unmatched bases: 5. The receptor's source is a middle-aged man in good health. The chain employs TRBV7-2 and TRBJ2-1, with TRBD2 matching 13 bases. The material sequenced was blood. The CDR3 is CASSPQLAGGYNEQFF. In nucleotides, the CDR3 is TGTGCCAGCAGCCCCCAACTAGCGGGGGGGTACAATGAGCAGTTCTTC.